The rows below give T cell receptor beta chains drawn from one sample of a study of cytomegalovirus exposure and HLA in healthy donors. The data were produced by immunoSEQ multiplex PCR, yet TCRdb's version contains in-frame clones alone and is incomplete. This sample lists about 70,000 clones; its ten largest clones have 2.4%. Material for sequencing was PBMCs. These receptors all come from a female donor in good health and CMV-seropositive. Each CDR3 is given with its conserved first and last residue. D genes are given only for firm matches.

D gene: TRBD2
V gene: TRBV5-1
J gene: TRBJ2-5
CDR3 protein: CASIRTSGGQETQYF
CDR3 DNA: TGCGCCAGCATCAGGACTAGCGGGGGACAAGAGACCCAGTACTTC

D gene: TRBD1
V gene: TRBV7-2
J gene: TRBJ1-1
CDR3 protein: CASSQDRDRGAEAFF
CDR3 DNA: TGTGCCAGCAGCCAAGACCGGGACAGGGGGGCTGAAGCTTTCTTT

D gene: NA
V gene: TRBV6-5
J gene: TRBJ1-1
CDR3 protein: CASSYSGGLNTEAFF
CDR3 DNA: TGTGCCAGCAGTTACTCGGGGGGACTGAACACTGAAGCTTTCTTT

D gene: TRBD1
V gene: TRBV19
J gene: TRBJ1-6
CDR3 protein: CASEQGADSPLHF
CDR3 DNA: TGTGCCAGCGAACAGGGGGCAGATTCACCCCTCCACTTT

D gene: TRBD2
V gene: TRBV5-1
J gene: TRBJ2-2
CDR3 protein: CASSVPGLAFNTGELFF
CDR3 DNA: TGCGCCAGCAGCGTGCCGGGACTAGCGTTTAACACCGGGGAGCTGTTTTTT

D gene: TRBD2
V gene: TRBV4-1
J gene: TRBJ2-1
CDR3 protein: CASSQLTSGTHGEQFF
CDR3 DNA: TGCGCCAGCAGCCAATTAACTAGCGGGACCCACGGTGAGCAGTTCTTC

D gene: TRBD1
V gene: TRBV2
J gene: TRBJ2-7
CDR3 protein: CASSENRDRGYEQYF
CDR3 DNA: TGTGCCAGCAGTGAAAACCGGGACAGGGGGTACGAGCAGTACTTC

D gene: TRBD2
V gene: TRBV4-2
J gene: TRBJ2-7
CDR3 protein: CASSQEIAGEVYEQYF
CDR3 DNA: TGTGCCAGCAGCCAGGAGATAGCGGGAGAGGTATACGAGCAGTACTTC

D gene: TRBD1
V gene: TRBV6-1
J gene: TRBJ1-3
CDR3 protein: CASSEVAGGFSGNTIYF
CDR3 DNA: TGTGCCAGCAGTGAAGTCGCAGGGGGCTTCTCTGGAAACACCATATATTTT

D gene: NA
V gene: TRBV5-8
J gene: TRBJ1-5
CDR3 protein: CASTKKGQFNQPQHF
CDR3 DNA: TGTGCCAGCACCAAAAAGGGGCAGTTCAATCAGCCCCAGCATTTT

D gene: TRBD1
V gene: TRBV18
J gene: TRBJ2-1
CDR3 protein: CASSPDRDNEQFF
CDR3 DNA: TGTGCCAGCTCACCGGACAGGGACAATGAGCAGTTCTTC

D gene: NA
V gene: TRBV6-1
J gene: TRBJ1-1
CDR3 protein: CASSEDFLGALTGAFF
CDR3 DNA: TGTGCCAGCAGTGAAGATTTCTTGGGGGCTTTGACGGGAGCTTTCTTT

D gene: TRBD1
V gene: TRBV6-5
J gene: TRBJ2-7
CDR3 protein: CATRQGSYEQYF
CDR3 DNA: TGTGCCACCCGACAGGGTTCCTACGAGCAGTACTTC

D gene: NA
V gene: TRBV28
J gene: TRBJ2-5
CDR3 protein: CASSLGPFGGETQYF
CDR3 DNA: TGTGCCAGCAGTTTGGGCCCCTTCGGTGGAGAGACCCAGTACTTC

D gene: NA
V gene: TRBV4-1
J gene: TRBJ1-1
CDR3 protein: CASSQDKRQALNTEAFF
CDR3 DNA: TGCGCCAGCAGCCAGGACAAAAGACAGGCTTTGAACACTGAAGCTTTCTTT

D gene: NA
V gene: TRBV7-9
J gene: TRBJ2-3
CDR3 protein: CASSFSPGPDTQYF
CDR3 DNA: TGTGCCAGCAGCTTTTCCCCAGGGCCAGATACGCAGTATTTT

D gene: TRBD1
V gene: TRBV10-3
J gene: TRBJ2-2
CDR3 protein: CAISRERQGGTGELFF
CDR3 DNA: TGTGCCATCAGTAGAGAACGACAGGGCGGCACCGGGGAGCTGTTTTTT

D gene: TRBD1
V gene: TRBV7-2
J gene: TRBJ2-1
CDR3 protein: CASSRGQGAYNEQFF
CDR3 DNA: TGTGCCAGCAGCCGGGGACAGGGGGCCTACAATGAGCAGTTCTTC

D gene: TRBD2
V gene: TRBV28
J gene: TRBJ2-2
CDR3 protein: CASRDFGGGNTGELFF
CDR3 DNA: TGTGCCAGCAGGGATTTCGGCGGGGGGAACACCGGGGAGCTGTTTTTT

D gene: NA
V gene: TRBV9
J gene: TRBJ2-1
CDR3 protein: CASSVHGSVEQWEQFF
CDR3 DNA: TGTGCCAGCAGCGTACACGGGAGTGTAGAACAATGGGAGCAGTTCTTC

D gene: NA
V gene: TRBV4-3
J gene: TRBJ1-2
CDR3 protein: CASSQDGSGFDYGYTF
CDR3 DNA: TGCGCCAGCAGCCAAGATGGGTCAGGGTTTGACTATGGCTACACCTTC

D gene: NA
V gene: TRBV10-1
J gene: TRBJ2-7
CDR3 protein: CAGEEGEPSYEQYF
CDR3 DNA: TGCGCCGGGGAGGAGGGCGAACCATCCTACGAGCAGTACTTC

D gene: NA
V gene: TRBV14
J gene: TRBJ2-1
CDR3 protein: CASSLRAGPYNEQFF
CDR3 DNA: TGTGCCAGCAGCCTAAGGGCGGGACCCTACAATGAGCAGTTCTTC

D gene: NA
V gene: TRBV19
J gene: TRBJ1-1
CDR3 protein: CASSISGGASGSFF
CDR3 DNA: TGTGCCAGTAGTATATCGGGGGGAGCCTCGGGGTCTTTCTTT

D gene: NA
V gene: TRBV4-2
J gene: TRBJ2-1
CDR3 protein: CASSQDPQASSYNEQFF
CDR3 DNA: TGTGCCAGCAGCCAAGACCCACAGGCGAGCTCCTACAATGAGCAGTTCTTC

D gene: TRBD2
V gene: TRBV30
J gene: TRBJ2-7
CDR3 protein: CAWSVPLLAGRYEQYF
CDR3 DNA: TGTGCCTGGAGTGTACCATTGCTAGCGGGTCGCTACGAGCAGTACTTC

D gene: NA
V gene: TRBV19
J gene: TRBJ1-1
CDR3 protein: CASSGGARTEAFF
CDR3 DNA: TGTGCCAGTTCGGGGGGGGCGCGGACTGAAGCTTTCTTT

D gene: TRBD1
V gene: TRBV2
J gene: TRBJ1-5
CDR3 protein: CASSGQGWNQPQHF
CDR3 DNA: TGTGCCAGCAGTGGACAGGGATGGAATCAGCCCCAGCATTTT

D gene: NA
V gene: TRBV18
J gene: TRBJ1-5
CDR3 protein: CASSPRGTSGDNRRPQHF
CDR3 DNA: TGTGCCAGCTCACCGAGAGGGACTTCCGGGGATAACAGAAGGCCCCAGCATTTT

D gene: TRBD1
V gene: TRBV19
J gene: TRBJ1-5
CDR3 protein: CASSITGASQPQHF
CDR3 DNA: TGTGCCAGTAGTATCACAGGGGCTAGTCAGCCCCAGCATTTT

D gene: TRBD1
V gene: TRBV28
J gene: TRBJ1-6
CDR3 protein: CASRSGQALEPLHF
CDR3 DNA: TGTGCCAGCAGGTCGGGACAGGCACTTGAACCCCTCCACTTT

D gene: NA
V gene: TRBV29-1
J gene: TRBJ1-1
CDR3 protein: CSVQSPILNTEAFF
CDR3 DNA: TGCAGCGTTCAATCCCCTATCCTGAACACTGAAGCTTTCTTT

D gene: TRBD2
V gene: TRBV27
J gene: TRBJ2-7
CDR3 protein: CASSFKRGGYEQYF
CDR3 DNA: TGTGCCAGCAGTTTCAAGCGGGGGGGCTACGAGCAGTACTTC

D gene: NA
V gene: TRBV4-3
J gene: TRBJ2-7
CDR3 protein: CASSQATASEAYEQYF
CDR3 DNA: TGCGCCAGCAGCCAAGCCACGGCTAGCGAGGCCTACGAGCAGTACTTC

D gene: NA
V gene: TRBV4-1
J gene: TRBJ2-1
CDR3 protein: CASSQVVGESYNEQFF
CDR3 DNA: TGCGCCAGCAGCCAAGTGGTGGGAGAATCCTACAATGAGCAGTTCTTC

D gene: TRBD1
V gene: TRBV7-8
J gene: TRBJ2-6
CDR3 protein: CASSLTGTSGANVLTF
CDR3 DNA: TGTGCCAGCAGCTTGACAGGGACCTCTGGGGCCAACGTCCTGACTTTC

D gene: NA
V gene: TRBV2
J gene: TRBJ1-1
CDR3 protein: CASSGMSSTEAFF
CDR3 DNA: TGTGCCAGCAGTGGAATGTCGAGCACTGAAGCTTTCTTT